Following are 21 T cell receptor beta chains from one sample sequenced in a study of cytomegalovirus exposure and HLA in healthy donors (dated by TCRdb to 2016 to 2017). Preparation of the library involved the immunoSEQ multiplex PCR assay. A mixture of 60 forward primers for TCR Vbeta segments and 13 reverse primers for TCR Jbeta segments was used in the multiplex PCR. TCRdb stores this immuneACCESS table with in-frame sequences only. Part of the clones is absent; in the studies checked, under half of the shortfall reflects unresolved V genes, and no reason is known for the rest. The table for this sample lists 100,000 to 150,000 clones; about 80% of them were counted only once. The top ten constitute about 4% of the sample. Sequenced material: PBMCs. The receptors originated from a woman aged 40 to 49 in good health and CMV-seronegative.

The chain combines TRBV6-5 with TRBJ2-7; a weak D match, TRBD1 (6 bases). Germline lookup yields CDR1 MNHEY and CDR2 SVGAGI. Trimming left V 5 bases short and J 7 bases short, with 21 bases between. CDR3 size: 15 residues. The CDR3 sequence is CASSRPAAGEWEQYF. The CDR3 DNA is TGTGCCAGCAGTCGTCCGGCGGCAGGGGAGTGGGAGCAGTACTTC.

The chain carries TRBV28 and TRBJ2-7; no clear D. Germline V gives CDR1 MDHEN, CDR2 SYDVKM. This CDR3 is 13 amino acids long. Trimming took off 3 bases at V and 2 bases at J, with 8 bases between the two ends. In nucleotides, the CDR3 is TGTGCCAGCAGTTTGGCACGGGCCTACGAGCAGTACTTC. Residues: CASSLARAYEQYF.

The genes are TRBV7-2 and TRBJ2-5; D perhaps matches TRBD2 (6 bases). Germline assignment: CDR1 SGHTA and CDR2 FQGNSA. Deletions cut 5 bases from V and 0 bases from J, with 16 bases between. The CDR3 consists of 16 residues. DNA for the CDR3: TGTGCCAGCAGCACCACCTGGAGCGGGCACCAAGAGACCCAGTACTTC. It codes for CASSTTWSGHQETQYF.

The CDR3 sequence is CASSLIGSGGAADTQYF. CDR3 sequence (DNA): TGTGCCAGCAGCTTAATCGGGAGCGGGGGGGCTGCAGATACGCAGTATTTT. The rearrangement links TRBV7-3 to TRBJ2-3, with 10 bases aligning to TRBD2. The CDR3 spans 17 residues. Germline V gives CDR1 SGHTA, CDR2 FQGTGA. The junction had 8 bases not matched to a gene; V was cut back by 1 base and J by 4 bases.

V gene TRBV6-6 combines with J gene TRBJ2-5; 7 positions agree with TRBD1. From germline, CDR1 is MNHNY and CDR2 SVGAGI (reference sequence). V shed 6 bases and J 0 bases; nucleotides not matched to a gene: 4. The CDR3 length is 14 residues. The CDR3 coding sequence is TGTGCCAGCAGACGCCAGGGGGACCAAGAGACCCAGTACTTC. Its protein product is CASRRQGDQETQYF.

The chain recombines TRBV28 with TRBJ2-3; 12 positions agree with TRBD2. V lost 3 bases and J lost 2; bases outside the gene matches: 12. Germline values: CDR1 MDHEN, CDR2 SYDVKM. This CDR3 has 19 amino acids. CDR3 protein: CASSFRLAGGAPHTDTQYF. CDR3 coding DNA: TGTGCCAGCAGTTTTAGGCTAGCGGGAGGGGCCCCCCACACAGATACGCAGTATTTT.

V is TRBV11-2 and J is TRBJ2-1, with TRBD2 identical over 14 bases. Germline V gene sequence: CDR1 SGHAT, CDR2 FQNNGV. This CDR3 comprises 18 residues. J lost 4 bases, V lost 7 bases, and 12 bases had no gene match. CDR3 region: CASNLDRTSGRWYNEQFF. CDR3 nucleotide sequence: TGTGCCAGCAACCTAGATCGGACTAGCGGGAGGTGGTACAATGAGCAGTTCTTC.

This clone was observed a few times. The chain couples TRBV29-1 to TRBJ2-1; 7 nucleotides agree with TRBD2. The junction had 6 bases not matched to a gene; V was cut back by 3 bases and J by 4 bases. The CDR3 is 14 residues long. Per germline, CDR1 SQVTM and CDR2 ANQGSEA. CDR3 amino acids: CSVDGGRKYNEQFF. CDR3 nucleotide sequence: TGCAGCGTTGATGGCGGGAGAAAGTACAATGAGCAGTTCTTC.

The chain uses TRBV11-3 and TRBJ2-3; possibly TRBD2 for D (5 bases). This CDR3 has 14 residues. V was pared by 1 base and J by 2 bases, with 7 bases between. In germline, CDR1 is SGHNT, CDR2 YENEEA. The CDR3 DNA reads as TGTGCCAGCAGCTTAGGACTATCCACAGATACGCAGTATTTT. Translation gives CASSLGLSTDTQYF.

The chain couples TRBV19 to TRBJ1-5, with 8 bases matching TRBD1. Trimming cost V 3 bases and J 4 bases; bases outside gene matches: 2. The CDR3 contains 14 residues. Germline loops: CDR1 LNHDA, CDR2 SQIVND (reference sequence). The CDR3 region is CASSIRQGNQPQHF. For the CDR3, the DNA is TGTGCCAGTAGTATCCGACAGGGGAATCAGCCCCAGCATTTT.

The rearrangement links TRBV7-3 to TRBJ2-1, with D tentatively TRBD1 (6 bases). The CDR3 has 13 residues. V lost 1 base to trimming and J lost 10 bases, with 11 bases between them. Germline V gene sequence: CDR1 SGHTA, CDR2 FQGTGA. The CDR3 coding sequence is TGTGCCAGCAGCTTAATCAGGGGTGCAGAGCAGTTCTTC. This gives the protein CASSLIRGAEQFF.

The chain uses TRBV28 and TRBJ2-7; the match to TRBD2 covers 7 bases. CDR1 is MDHEN, CDR2 SYDVKM, per germline. The V gene end was trimmed by 5 bases and the J gene end by 2 bases; junction bases not matched to a gene: 6. The CDR3 extends over 14 amino acids. The CDR3: CASSLKGGAYEQYF. The CDR3 coding sequence is TGTGCCAGCAGTCTTAAGGGAGGGGCCTACGAGCAGTACTTC.

The sample holds a few counts of this clone. Mismatch with germline at one junction end may stem from a read error. The chain uses TRBV6-1 and TRBJ1-1; TRBD1 aligns across 7 bases. The CDR3 is 14 amino acids. The germline gives CDR1 MNHNS, CDR2 SASEGT. As DNA, the CDR3 is TGTGCCAGCAATGAAGGGGGCGCGAGGACTGAAGCTTTCTTT. Its protein product is CASNEGGARTEAFF.

The genes are TRBV29-1 and TRBJ2-1, with 8 bases aligning to TRBD1. The CDR3 totals 12 residues. Germline CDR1 is SQVTM and CDR2 is ANQGSEA. V shed 6 bases, J shed 9 bases, and the junction held 7 bases outside the gene matches. As DNA, the CDR3 is TGCAGCGTAGGGACAGGAGGCAGTGAGCAGTTCTTC. Its translation: CSVGTGGSEQFF.

This clone occurred a few times. Here the CDR3 DNA reads TGTGCCAGCTCACCGAAACGGGAGGTCCCCAATGAGCAGTTCTTC. This sequence encodes CASSPKREVPNEQFF. The chain links TRBV18 to TRBJ2-1; 7 nucleotides match TRBD2. J was trimmed by 6 bases and V by 3 bases; bases with no gene match: 8. This CDR3 comprises 15 residues. Germline CDR1 is KGHSH and CDR2 is LQKENI.

V gene TRBV6-5 combines with J gene TRBJ1-2; TRBD1 agrees at 9 bases. Germline trimming cut 4 bases from V and 7 bases from J; bases unmatched to any gene: 1. Germline assignment: CDR1 MNHEY and CDR2 SVGAGI. This CDR3 is built from 12 residues. CDR3 DNA sequence: TGTGCCAGCAGTTTGGACAGGGGTGGCTACACCTTC. This gives the protein CASSLDRGGYTF.

This clone was seen a handful of times. The genes are TRBV4-1 and TRBJ1-1; TRBD1 aligns across 9 bases. After removal of 7 bases from V and 3 bases from J, the junction contained 6 bases not matched to a gene. The CDR3 sequence is 14 residues long. In germline, CDR1 is MGHRA, CDR2 YSYEKL. Here the CDR3 reads CASTTGQGYTEAFF. CDR3 bases: TGCGCCAGCACGACGGGACAGGGATACACTGAAGCTTTCTTT.

The J gene is TRBJ2-1, the V gene TRBV23-1; the D gene is possibly TRBD2 (6 bases). TRBV23-1 is given ORF status, its function remaining uncertain. The CDR3 sequence is 16 residues long. The V end was cut by 2 bases, the J end by 6 bases, with 17 bases between. CDR3 sequence: CASSQIWTGVGNEQFF. DNA for the CDR3: TGCGCCAGCAGTCAAATCTGGACGGGGGTAGGCAATGAGCAGTTCTTC.

The rearrangement uses TRBV19 and TRBJ2-3; 7 bases align to TRBD1. The CDR3 is 17 amino acids. V lost 0 bases, J lost 2 bases, and 8 bases stayed unmatched. CDR1 and CDR2 from the germline V gene are LNHDA and SQIVND (reference sequence). The CDR3 DNA follows: TGTGCCAGTAGTATAGAAGGGGACAGATTCTTCACAGATACGCAGTATTTT. Protein product: CASSIEGDRFFTDTQYF.

V is TRBV6-1 and J is TRBJ2-3; weak D call: TRBD2 (6 bases). Germline V gene sequence: CDR1 MNHNS, CDR2 SASEGT. Trimming took 0 bases from V and 1 from J, leaving 20 bases between them. CDR3 length equals 19 residues. This chain's CDR3 is CASSEAGPRRDRGTDTQYF. Here the CDR3 DNA reads TGTGCCAGCAGTGAAGCGGGCCCAAGGCGGGACCGTGGCACAGATACGCAGTATTTT.

The chain combines TRBV4-1 with TRBJ1-3, with 7 positions matching TRBD1. There are 18 residues in the CDR3. Germline lookup yields CDR1 MGHRA and CDR2 YSYEKL. The ends lost 1 base at V and 0 bases at J; junction bases unmatched: 9. This CDR3 is CASSQASDRISSGNTIYF. The CDR3 DNA is TGCGCCAGCAGCCAAGCCTCGGACAGGATCTCCTCTGGAAACACCATATATTTT.